Following are 13 T cell receptor beta chains from one sample sequenced in a study of T cell responses to AZD1222 COVID-19 vaccine. The protocol was immunoSEQ multiplex PCR, while the TCRdb copy is restricted to in-frame clones and leaves out a portion. The sample holds under 150,000 clones; about 92% are singletons and the top ten take roughly 3.1%. The sequences come from peripheral blood, collected on day 0 of AZD1222 vaccination. The receptors shown here come from an adult in good health.

This chain links TRBV30 with TRBJ1-5, with 7 bases that match TRBD1. Germline V gene data show CDR1 as GTSNPN and CDR2 as SVGIG (reference sequence). V was pared by 3 bases and J by 6 bases, with 5 bases of the junction left unmatched. The CDR3 contains 13 residues. The CDR3 here is CAWSRQGSQPQHF. The CDR3 DNA follows: TGTGCCTGGAGCCGACAGGGTAGTCAGCCCCAGCATTTT.

The genes are TRBV27 and TRBJ1-1; D gene unclear. This CDR3 spans 14 amino acids. V was pared by 0 bases and J by 0 bases, with 5 bases between. CDR1 is MNHEY, CDR2 SMNVEV, per germline (reference sequence). The CDR3, as DNA: TGTGCCAGCAGTTTATCCTCTATGAACACTGAAGCTTTCTTT. Translating gives CASSLSSMNTEAFF.

The V gene is TRBV5-4, the J gene TRBJ2-7, with D maybe TRBD1 (6 bases). The CDR3 spans 15 residues. Between the trimmed V and J ends, which lost 0 bases and 2 bases, there was a span of 12 bases. Germline CDR1 is SGHNT and CDR2 is YYREEE (reference sequence). The CDR3 sequence: CASSLDWAGAYEQYF. DNA of the CDR3: TGTGCCAGCAGCTTGGACTGGGCAGGGGCCTACGAGCAGTACTTC. The full variable domain, completed using reference TRBV5-4 and TRBJ2-7, is ETGVTQSPTHLIKTRGQQVTLRCSSQSGHNTVSWYQQALGQGPQFIFQYYREEENGRGNFPPRFSGLQFPNYSSELNVNALELDDSALYLCASSLDWAGAYEQYFGPGTRLTVT.

This clone was found once. The chain combines TRBV7-3 with TRBJ2-2, with a possible D match to TRBD2 (6 bases). Germline V CDR1 and CDR2: SGHTA, FQGTGA. The length of the CDR3 is 15 residues. Trimming shortened V by 3 bases and J by 4 bases, and 12 bases separated the two germline ends. CDR3: CASSFLLGGTGELFF. CDR3 sequence (DNA): TGTGCCAGCAGCTTCCTACTGGGGGGCACCGGGGAGCTGTTTTTT.

V gene TRBV29-1 combines with J gene TRBJ2-2, with D possibly being TRBD2 (5 bases). CDR1 and CDR2 (germline): SQVTM, ANQGSEA. The CDR3 loop spans 11 amino acids. V gave up 5 bases and J gave up 5 bases, with 6 bases separating them. This CDR3 is CSVRETGELFF. CDR3 DNA: TGCAGCGTTCGGGAAACCGGGGAGCTGTTTTTT.

The chain employs TRBV5-4 and TRBJ2-1, with 9 nucleotides matching TRBD1. From germline, CDR1 is SGHNT and CDR2 YYREEE (reference sequence). Unmatched junction bases numbered 11, after V lost 4 bases and J lost 9 bases. This CDR3 has 15 residues. The CDR3 sequence: CASSGTGTGWSEQFF. The CDR3 DNA follows: TGTGCCAGCAGCGGAACCGGGACAGGGTGGAGTGAGCAGTTCTTC.

The chain carries TRBV5-1 and TRBJ1-1; 7 bases fit TRBD1. V was clipped by 0 bases and J by 5 bases; unmatched bases: 7. The germline V gene encodes CDR1 SGHRS and CDR2 YFSETQ. The length of the CDR3 is 15 residues. CDR3 sequence (DNA): TGCGCCAGCAGCTTGGGACAGGGTTTCGCGACTGAAGCTTTCTTT. Its translation: CASSLGQGFATEAFF.

This clone is a singleton in its sample. The chain carries TRBV6-6 and TRBJ2-1; TRBD2 agrees at 10 bases. Germline CDR1 and CDR2: MNHNY and SVGAGI (reference sequence). This CDR3 is built from 15 residues. V lost 0 bases and J lost 9; bases outside the gene matches: 5. Written as DNA, the CDR3 is TGTGCCAGCAGTTACTCAACTAGCGGGATCGTTGAGCAGTTCTTC. Amino acid sequence: CASSYSTSGIVEQFF.

The chain uses TRBV3-1 (or the pseudogene TRBV3-2) and TRBJ1-5; D possibly corresponds to TRBD1 (6 bases). CDR1 LGHDT and CDR2 YNNKEL come from the germline V gene (reference sequence). The CDR3 totals 18 residues. Trimming took 4 bases from V and 1 from J, leaving 20 bases between them. The CDR3 coding sequence is TGTGCCAGCAGCCCCCTCGTGGGGGCAACGTGGAGCAATCAGCCCCAGCATTTT. It encodes CASSPLVGATWSNQPQHF.

The chain employs TRBV15 and TRBJ2-7; 8 nucleotides match TRBD2. The CDR3 totals 16 residues. The germline CDR1 and CDR2 sequences are LNHNV and YYDKDF (reference sequence). V lost 3 bases and J lost 1; bases outside the gene matches: 8. CDR3 loop: CATSRGGVAGSYEQYF. CDR3 nucleotides: TGTGCCACCAGCAGGGGGGGCGTAGCGGGATCCTACGAGCAGTACTTC.

This chain connects TRBV5-1 to TRBJ2-1; D gene uncertain. The germline CDR1 and CDR2 sequences are SGHRS and YFSETQ. V gave up 2 bases and J gave up 1 base, with 22 bases separating them. The CDR3 has 19 amino acids. The CDR3 bases are TGCGCCAGCAGCTTTAAATCTGGTATGGCAAACCCTTCCTACAATGAGCAGTTCTTC. Translated, it gives CASSFKSGMANPSYNEQFF.

The chain joins TRBV7-2 to TRBJ1-1, with D possibly matching TRBD1 (6 bases). The V gene's germline CDR1 is SGHTA and CDR2 FQGNSA. The CDR3 runs to 15 residues. V was shortened by 2 bases and J by 5 bases, with 15 bases between the two germline ends. The CDR3 reads CASSLTGSTVTEAFF. The CDR3 DNA sequence: TGTGCCAGCAGCTTAACAGGGTCGACGGTAACTGAAGCTTTCTTT.

The rearrangement links TRBV5-1 to TRBJ2-3; 7 positions match TRBD1. J lost 2 bases, V lost 4 bases, and 10 bases had no gene match. CDR1 and CDR2 (germline): SGHRS, YFSETQ. The CDR3 runs 16 residues. CDR3 DNA sequence: TGCGCCAGCAGCCAACCTCGGGACAGATACACAGATACGCAGTATTTT. Its protein product is CASSQPRDRYTDTQYF.